This T cell receptor (beta chain) was recorded in a study of CD8 T cells in Susac syndrome. RNA in amounts of roughly 0.45 to 1 ug was reverse transcribed with random hexamers. TCRdb re-analysed the immunoSEQ multiplex PCR reads in MiXCR, keeping a single row per CDR3 protein. The sample holds 200,000 or so distinct CDR3 sequences, approximately 95% seen once. The TEMRA cells underwent FACS enrichment, while the CD8+ and CD4+ T cells underwent negative isolation. The CDR3 is 16 residues long. The germline CDR1 and CDR2 sequences are LNHNV and YYDKDF (reference sequence). The V end lost 0 bases, the J end lost 5 bases, and 14 bases lay between the germline ends.

Sequencing input: CD4+ T cells from PBMCs. This sequence was found in a human donor with Susac syndrome. The chain couples TRBV15 to TRBJ2-1; possibly TRBD2 for D (7 bases). The CDR3 DNA is TGTGCCACCAGCAGAGATTTCGGGGGGCTCAACAATGAGCAGTTCTTC. As protein: CATSRDFGGLNNEQFF. Based on the CDR3 plus reference TRBV15 and TRBJ2-1, the full variable domain is DAMVIQNPRYQVTQFGKPVTLSCSQTLNHNVMYWYQQKSSQAPKLLFHYYDKDFNNEADTPDNFQSRRPNTSFCFLDIRSPGLGDTAMYLCATSRDFGGLNNEQFFGPGTRLTVL.